This T cell receptor (beta chain) is from a study of T-cell reconstitution after alpha-beta-depleted transplantation in children. Unique molecular identifiers tagged the TCRbeta library. TCRdb re-called the PCR reads through MiXCR, storing one row per CDR3 protein. Counted here are roughly 670,000 distinct CDR3 sequences, around 13% occurring once; the ten biggest clones make up 0.79%. V was shortened by 3 bases and J by 2 bases, with 13 bases between the two germline ends. The CDR3 runs 15 residues. This clonotype was seen ten or more times. This sequence was found in a girl aged 2-9 years with congenital amegakaryocytic thrombocytopenia, due to receive a stem cell transplant. The specimen was PBMCs, collected before TCRalphabeta/CD19-depleted stem cell transplant. This chain links TRBV12-3 or TRBV12-4 with TRBJ1-2; weak D call: TRBD1 (5 bases). The CDR3 bases are TGTGCCAGCAGTTTTGGGCGGGACTCCAACTATGGCTACACCTTC. Amino acids: CASSFGRDSNYGYTF.